This is a list of T cell receptor beta chains from one sample in a study of OX40 agonist ivuxolimab in advanced cancers. Sequencing used immunoSEQ multiplex PCR; TCRdb keeps in-frame clones, though not all of them. The sample carries 35,000 to 45,000 clones, 85% to 95% recorded once. The sequences come from CD4+ or CD8+ T cells sorted from blood, collected in a trial of the OX40 agonist ivuxolimab. These receptors were taken from an adult with an advanced solid tumor such as melanoma, head and neck, liver or kidney cancer. The CDR3 runs from the conserved cysteine through the conserved F or W.

V gene,J gene,CDR3 protein
TRBV5-6,.,CASSLAWGQNYEQYF
TRBV29-1,TRBJ2-2,CSADANTGELFF
TRBV9,TRBJ2-1,CASSETAGTSGSYEQFF
TRBV28,TRBJ2-1,CASSLTSGSSYNEQFF
TRBV28,TRBJ2-7,CASRSPRQGLYEQYF
TRBV7-9,TRBJ2-7,CASSSGPANEQYF
TRBV13,TRBJ2-2,CASSSLGAGAKDTGELFF
TRBV27,TRBJ2-1,CASSFGTSGLNEQFF
TRBV6-5,TRBJ2-7,CASNGQGSYEQYF
TRBV9,TRBJ1-4,CASSVEATWNEKLFF
TRBV6-6,TRBJ2-3,CASSYDGTAQDTQYF
TRBV10-2,TRBJ2-7,CASSAIDRVQRYEQYF
TRBV6-5,TRBJ1-1,CASSYSEGIMNTEAFF
TRBV28,TRBJ2-7,CASSMAGGSYEQYF
TRBV21-1,TRBJ2-1,CASSKRNEQFF
TRBV4-2,TRBJ1-1,CASSQDPGGGNTEAFF
TRBV6-5,TRBJ2-1,CASSYLQGEGNEQFF
TRBV9,TRBJ2-1,CASSVFDGRAIDNEQFF
TRBV30,TRBJ2-5,CAWSWASGHQETQYF
TRBV28,TRBJ2-7,CASRLGPGTTSSYEQYF
TRBV7-9,TRBJ1-4,CASSSTRNGAGNEKLFF
TRBV7-6,TRBJ1-4,CASSLGTDEKLFF
TRBV5-1,TRBJ1-3,CASRSPGSGNTIYF
TRBV28,TRBJ1-1,CASSPLTVNTEAFF
TRBV7-2,TRBJ2-7,CASSSPSVGEQYF
TRBV11-1,TRBJ2-7,CASSATSGYEQYF
TRBV9,TRBJ2-1,CASSVARSSYNEQFF
TRBV28,TRBJ2-1,CASSSLSGSSYNEQFF
TRBV6-5,TRBJ2-1,CASSTRNEQFF
TRBV16,TRBJ1-2,CASSQVAAVLNYGYTF
TRBV30,TRBJ2-3,CAWRDTGAGRWSATDTQYF
TRBV9,TRBJ2-6,CASTRDSGANVLTF
TRBV6-5,TRBJ2-7,CASLDPGHQSYEQYF
TRBV10-3,TRBJ1-2,CAVRADTTYGYTF
TRBV28,TRBJ2-1,CASSPQVDYNEQFF
TRBV29-1,TRBJ2-3,CSVDGGSTDTQYF
TRBV30,TRBJ2-2,CAWSVLSGELFF
TRBV29-1,TRBJ2-1,CSVEDNPLAGGHGGIEQFF
TRBV7-9,TRBJ2-1,CASSSSGTDNEQFF
TRBV4-1,TRBJ2-7,CASSPSGRGGEQYF
TRBV5-1,TRBJ2-1,CASSTSGTSAYNEQFF
TRBV6-1,TRBJ2-7,CASSRTETYEQYF
TRBV28,TRBJ1-1,CASSLSGNTEAFF
TRBV2,TRBJ2-7,CASSEVTAVSYEQYF
TRBV9,TRBJ1-5,CASSVKADQPQHF